The clone carrying this T cell receptor (beta chain) turned up a few times. What it recognizes is unknown. This CDR3 is built from 14 residues. The germline CDR1 and CDR2 sequences are MRHNA and SNTAGT. Trimming shortened V by 0 bases and J by 9 bases, and 12 bases separated the two germline ends. The sample belongs to a study of T cells in localized non-small cell lung cancer. Regarding the study as a whole: Tumor trailed uninvolved adjacent lung in T cell clonality, which peaked there. For the top 100 tumor clones, a median about 62 also appeared in adjacent lung.

Clones were read by immunoSEQ multiplex PCR, and TCRdb kept only the in-frame ones, dropping some. The sample records tens of thousands of clones, roughly 85% being singletons. The TCR sequence derives from a woman aged 40-75 years with stage I lung adenocarcinoma. Source: peripheral blood, taken before any cancer treatment. This chain uses TRBV6-4 with TRBJ2-1; D is perhaps TRBD2 (5 bases). The CDR3 DNA reads as TGTGCCAGCAGTGACTCTCCAGGTGCGGGTGAGCAGTTCTTC. As protein: CASSDSPGAGEQFF.